The 4 T cell receptor beta chains below were found in one sample sequenced in a study of blood T cells in healthy people across ages. Primers used in a second PCR of roughly 6 to 11 cycles were a sample-barcoded 5' primer and a J-beta primer mix. In TCRdb, the 5' RACE reads were re-called with MiXCR into one record per CDR3 protein. The sample carries about 1.8 million distinct CDR3 sequences, less than 50% recorded once. Sequenced material: blood. These receptors were obtained from a woman aged 40 to 50 in good health.

V and J are TRBV6-2 or TRBV6-3 and TRBJ2-1; 9 positions agree with TRBD2. The length of the CDR3 is 14 residues. CDR1 and CDR2 (germline): MNHEY, SVGEGT. The junction had 6 bases not matched to a gene; V was cut back by 2 bases and J by 10 bases. CDR3 residues: CASSYGLAGIEQFF. CDR3 DNA: TGTGCCAGCAGTTACGGGCTAGCGGGGATAGAGCAGTTCTTC.

This clonotype was observed a handful of times. This sequence joins TRBV3-1 and TRBJ1-1; a weak D match, TRBD1 (6 bases). The CDR3 consists of 15 residues. Trimming shortened V by 3 bases and J by 0 bases, and 11 bases separated the two germline ends. From germline, CDR1 is LGHDT and CDR2 YNNKEL (reference sequence). The CDR3 is CASSHRGQLNTEAFF. In DNA form, the CDR3 reads TGTGCCAGCAGCCATCGGGGGCAATTGAACACTGAAGCTTTCTTT.

This clonotype turned up a few times. This rearrangement joins TRBV5-6 to TRBJ1-2; D not certain. In germline, CDR1 is SGHDT, CDR2 YYEEEE. V dropped 1 base and J dropped 8 bases, with 6 bases sitting between them. The CDR3 extends over 11 amino acids. In DNA, the CDR3 is TGTGCCAGCAGCTTGTTCGAGGGCTACACCTTC. This encodes CASSLFEGYTF.

This clonotype was counted a few times. V is TRBV10-3 and J is TRBJ2-7; TRBD2 matches at 11 bases. In germline, CDR1 is ENHRY, CDR2 SYGVKD. The ends lost 6 bases at V and 0 bases at J; junction bases unmatched: 4. The CDR3 contains 15 residues. CDR3 DNA: TGTGCCATCAGCCAACTAGCGGGGGCCTCCTACGAGCAGTACTTC. As protein: CAISQLAGASYEQYF.